These 25 T cell receptor beta chains share one sample of origin, sequenced in a study of blood T cell repertoires in COVID-19. The data were produced by immunoSEQ multiplex PCR, yet TCRdb's version contains in-frame clones alone and is incomplete. Among about 39,000 clones listed, around 80% were seen once. Material for sequencing was peripheral blood. The receptors here all came from a man aged 55 to 70 in a cohort sampled during active COVID-19.

This sequence joins TRBV7-2 and TRBJ1-1; D is ambiguous. With 8 bases removed from V and 3 bases from J, the gap between germline ends came to 13 bases. Germline V lookup: CDR1 SGHTA, CDR2 FQGNSA. This CDR3 spans 13 amino acids. Written as DNA, the CDR3 is TGTGCCAGCCGCCTGATGGGCGACACTGAAGCTTTCTTT. Its protein product is CASRLMGDTEAFF.

The rearrangement joins TRBV5-1 to TRBJ2-2, with TRBD2 matching over 7 bases. The CDR3 spans 15 residues. CDR1 is SGHRS and CDR2 is YFSETQ in the germline V gene. V was clipped by 5 bases and J by 4 bases; unmatched bases: 8. CDR3 sequence: CASSLSGTTTGELFF. The CDR3 bases are TGCGCCAGCAGTCTGAGCGGGACGACCACCGGGGAGCTGTTTTTT.

The rearrangement links TRBV12-3 or TRBV12-4 to TRBJ2-3, with 7 bases that match TRBD2. Unmatched junction bases numbered 8, after V lost 6 bases and J lost 8 bases. The CDR3 covers 13 residues. CDR3 DNA: TGTGCCAGCAGGAGACTAGCTGCCGGTACGCAGTATTTT. Amino acid sequence: CASRRLAAGTQYF.

This chain uses TRBV12-3 or TRBV12-4 with TRBJ1-5; 8 bases match TRBD1. V trimming: 5 bases; J trimming: 6 bases; junction bases outside the gene matches: 3. CDR3 length: 13 amino acids. The CDR3 DNA reads as TGTGCCAGCAGTGACGACAGGGGTCAGCCCCAGCATTTT. It specifies CASSDDRGQPQHF.

This clone is labeled large (0.1 to 1%). The chain is built from TRBV7-9 and TRBJ1-6; TRBD1 agrees at 8 bases. The CDR3 consists of 15 residues. Germline values: CDR1 SEHNR, CDR2 FQNEAQ (reference sequence). The ends lost 4 bases at V and 8 bases at J; junction bases unmatched: 7. CDR3 protein: CASSWGQEGDSPLHF. As DNA, the CDR3 is TGTGCCAGCAGCTGGGGACAGGAGGGGGATTCACCCCTCCACTTT.

The chain employs TRBV5-1 and TRBJ2-2, with 8 nucleotides matching TRBD1. J lost 7 bases, V lost 5 bases, and 1 base had no gene match. Germline loops: CDR1 SGHRS, CDR2 YFSETQ. There are 12 residues in the CDR3. The CDR3 DNA is TGCGCCAGCAGACAGGGGGACGGGGAGCTGTTTTTT. This translates into CASRQGDGELFF.

This chain connects TRBV6-4 to TRBJ2-1; TRBD2 matches 10 bases. The CDR3 has 15 residues. Trimming at V came to 6 bases and at J to 5 bases, leaving 7 bases not matched to a gene. From germline, CDR1 is MRHNA and CDR2 SNTAGT. CDR3 loop: CASRSNGLADNEQFF. The CDR3 nucleotides are TGTGCCAGCAGAAGTAACGGACTAGCGGACAATGAGCAGTTCTTC.

The genes are TRBV19 and TRBJ1-1, with D tentatively TRBD1 (6 bases). The length of the CDR3 is 15 residues. Trimming shortened V by 0 bases and J by 5 bases, and 13 bases separated the two germline ends. Germline V gives CDR1 LNHDA, CDR2 SQIVND (reference sequence). CDR3 residues: CASSIDWAGATEAFF. In nucleotides, the CDR3 is TGTGCCAGTAGTATAGATTGGGCAGGGGCGACTGAAGCTTTCTTT.

V is TRBV6-1 and J is TRBJ2-1, with TRBD1 matching 8 bases. Germline assignment: CDR1 MNHNS and CDR2 SASEGT. The CDR3 extends over 15 amino acids. V lost 1 base, J lost 8 bases, and 7 bases stayed unmatched. The CDR3 region has the DNA TGTGCCAGCAGTGAAGGGTGGACAGGGCGGCATGAGCAGTTCTTC. This encodes CASSEGWTGRHEQFF.

The chain links TRBV2 to TRBJ2-1; D may be TRBD1 (5 bases). Germline values: CDR1 SNHLY, CDR2 FYNNEI. The ends were cut back, 4 bases at V and 7 bases at J, with 17 bases in the middle. This CDR3 contains 15 residues. As DNA, the CDR3 is TGTGCCAGCAGTGGGACGGACATAGGTAAAAATGAGCAGTTCTTC. This encodes CASSGTDIGKNEQFF.

The J gene is TRBJ2-6, the V gene TRBV7-9, with 8 bases matching TRBD2. The CDR3 contains 15 residues. CDR1 is SEHNR, CDR2 FQNEAQ, per germline (reference sequence). For the CDR3, the DNA is TGTGGCGCACCGGGGGGGACGTCTGGGGCCAACGTCCTGACTTTC. This codes for CGAPGGTSGANVLTF.

This rearrangement joins TRBV6-5 to TRBJ2-3, with TRBD1 identical over 9 bases. The CDR3 covers 15 residues. V was clipped by 0 bases and J by 5 bases; unmatched bases: 3. Germline V gives CDR1 MNHEY, CDR2 SVGAGI. The CDR3 reads CASSYSGTGRDTQYF. The CDR3 nucleotides read TGTGCCAGCAGTTACTCCGGGACAGGGAGAGATACGCAGTATTTT.

The rearrangement uses TRBV27 and TRBJ1-3; tentative D call: TRBD1 (5 bases). The germline V and J ends were trimmed by 0 bases and 4 bases, with 10 bases remaining between them. The CDR3 is 15 amino acids. CDR1 is MNHEY and CDR2 is SMNVEV in the germline V gene (reference sequence). DNA for the CDR3: TGTGCCAGCAGTTTATCTTCGGGGGGAGGAAACACCATATATTTT. It encodes CASSLSSGGGNTIYF.

The chain links TRBV27 to TRBJ2-1; TRBD2 matches 7 bases. There are 14 residues in the CDR3. V shed 4 bases and J 8 bases; nucleotides not matched to a gene: 8. Germline CDR1 is MNHEY and CDR2 is SMNVEV (reference sequence). The CDR3 sequence is CASSSLTSHYEQFF. CDR3 bases: TGTGCCAGCAGTTCCCTGACTAGCCACTATGAGCAGTTCTTC.

V and J are TRBV7-9 and TRBJ2-1; D gene ambiguous. Germline V gives CDR1 SEHNR, CDR2 FQNEAQ (reference sequence). V dropped 7 bases and J dropped 2 bases, with 15 bases sitting between them. This CDR3 comprises 15 residues. CDR3 sequence (DNA): TGTGCCAGCACTGGCCGAACGTTACCCTACAATGAGCAGTTCTTC. As protein: CASTGRTLPYNEQFF. Complete variable domain (other parts from reference TRBV7-9 and TRBJ2-1): DTGVSQNPRHKITKRGQNVTFRCDPISEHNRLYWYRQTLGQGPEFLTYFQNEAQLEKSRLLSDRFSAERPKGSFSTLEIQRTEQGDSAMYLCASTGRTLPYNEQFFGPGTRLTVL.

In its sample, this clone was seen a few times. The J gene is TRBJ1-2, the V gene TRBV6-2 or TRBV6-3, with 9 bases matching TRBD1. This CDR3 region has 16 residues. CDR1 and CDR2 (germline): MNHEY, SVGEGT. V shed 4 bases, J shed 4 bases, and the junction held 10 bases outside the gene matches. Written as DNA, the CDR3 is TGTGCCAGCAGTTCGCTTCCGGGACAGGGAGCCTATGGCTACACCTTC. It encodes CASSSLPGQGAYGYTF.

The chain employs TRBV6-6 and TRBJ2-5; D is possibly TRBD2 (6 bases). CDR3 length equals 14 residues. V lost 6 bases to trimming and J lost 5 bases, with 16 bases between them. The V gene's germline CDR1 is MNHNY and CDR2 SVGAGI (reference sequence). CDR3 region: CASSTWRAGETQYF. The CDR3 DNA follows: TGTGCCAGCAGCACGTGGAGGGCCGGGGAGACCCAGTACTTC.

The V and J genes are TRBV27 and TRBJ2-1; 9 nucleotides line up with TRBD2. V dropped 1 base and J dropped 14; count of bases not matched to a gene: 3. The CDR3 covers 12 residues. Per the germline V gene, CDR1 is MNHEY and CDR2 is SMNVEV (reference sequence). The CDR3 DNA reads TGTGCCAGCAGTTTATTTGGCGGGAGGGAGTTCTTC. It translates to CASSLFGGREFF.

This chain links TRBV24-1 with TRBJ2-1; 10 nucleotides match TRBD2. Per germline, CDR1 KGHDR and CDR2 SFDVKD. CDR3 size: 16 residues. The V segment lost 5 bases and the J segment 4 bases; nucleotides outside the gene matches: 7. The CDR3 region is CATSAHPTSGYNEQFF. CDR3 nucleotides: TGTGCCACCAGTGCCCATCCGACTAGCGGGTACAATGAGCAGTTCTTC.

The J gene is TRBJ1-1, the V gene TRBV5-1; D call uncertain. Germline V gene lookup returns CDR1 SGHRS and CDR2 YFSETQ. Trimming left V 5 bases short and J 1 base short, with 6 bases between. The CDR3 runs 12 residues. The CDR3 loop is CASRGPNTEAFF. The CDR3 DNA reads TGCGCCAGCAGGGGCCCGAACACTGAAGCTTTCTTT.

This chain uses TRBV5-1 with TRBJ2-5; TRBD1 aligns across 8 bases. J lost 5 bases, V lost 3 bases, and 9 bases had no gene match. Germline loops: CDR1 SGHRS, CDR2 YFSETQ. The CDR3 loop spans 15 amino acids. The CDR3 sequence is CASSSQQGVGETQYF. CDR3 in DNA: TGCGCCAGCAGCTCGCAACAGGGGGTAGGGGAGACCCAGTACTTC.

This clone occurred once. The chain has TRBV28 and TRBJ1-2; no clear D gene. This CDR3 has 15 amino acids. The germline V gene has CDR1 MDHEN and CDR2 SYDVKM. V lost 6 bases and J lost 0, with 14 bases in between. In DNA form, the CDR3 reads TGTGCCAGCAGCCCGGGAGGAGCCACTAACTATGGCTACACCTTC. Protein product: CASSPGGATNYGYTF.

The chain recombines TRBV4-2 with TRBJ1-3, with TRBD1 as a possible D gene (6 bases). This CDR3 is built from 16 residues. V dropped 3 bases and J dropped 4 bases, with 16 bases sitting between them. The germline CDR1 and CDR2 sequences are LGHNA and YNFKEQ. CDR3 region: CASSQTWAGEGNTIYF. The CDR3 DNA sequence: TGTGCCAGCAGCCAGACGTGGGCAGGGGAGGGAAACACCATATATTTT.

The rearrangement uses TRBV2 and TRBJ2-2; D not resolved. V was trimmed by 6 bases and J by 6 bases, leaving 11 bases between them. CDR3 size: 13 residues. Per germline, CDR1 SNHLY and CDR2 FYNNEI. The CDR3 sequence is CASRGLTPGELFF. The CDR3, as DNA: TGTGCCAGCAGGGGCCTAACGCCCGGGGAGCTGTTTTTT.

The V call is TRBV19, the J call TRBJ1-1, with 12 positions matching TRBD1. In germline, CDR1 is LNHDA, CDR2 SQIVND (reference sequence). This CDR3 comprises 15 residues. Trimming cost V 6 bases and J 2 bases; bases outside gene matches: 4. CDR3 region: CASRTGQGANTEAFF. CDR3 nucleotides: TGTGCCAGTAGAACGGGACAGGGGGCAAACACTGAAGCTTTCTTT.